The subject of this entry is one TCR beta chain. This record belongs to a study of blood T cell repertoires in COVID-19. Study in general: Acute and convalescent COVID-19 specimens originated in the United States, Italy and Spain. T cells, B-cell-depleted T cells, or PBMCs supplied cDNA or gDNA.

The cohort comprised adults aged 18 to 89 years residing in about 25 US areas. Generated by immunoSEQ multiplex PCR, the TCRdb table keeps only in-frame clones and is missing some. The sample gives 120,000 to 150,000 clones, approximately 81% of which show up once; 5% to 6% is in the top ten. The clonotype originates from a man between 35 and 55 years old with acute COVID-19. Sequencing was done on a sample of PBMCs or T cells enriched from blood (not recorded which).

This chain's CDR3 is CASNTGGLDLHF. CDR3 nucleotide sequence: TGTGCCAGCAACACAGGGGGATTGGACCTCCACTTT. The V call is TRBV5-6, the J call TRBJ1-6; 8 bases fit TRBD1. The CDR3 covers 12 residues. V lost 6 bases to trimming and J lost 15 bases; unmatched junction nucleotides: 8. Germline V lookup: CDR1 SGHDT, CDR2 YYEEEE.